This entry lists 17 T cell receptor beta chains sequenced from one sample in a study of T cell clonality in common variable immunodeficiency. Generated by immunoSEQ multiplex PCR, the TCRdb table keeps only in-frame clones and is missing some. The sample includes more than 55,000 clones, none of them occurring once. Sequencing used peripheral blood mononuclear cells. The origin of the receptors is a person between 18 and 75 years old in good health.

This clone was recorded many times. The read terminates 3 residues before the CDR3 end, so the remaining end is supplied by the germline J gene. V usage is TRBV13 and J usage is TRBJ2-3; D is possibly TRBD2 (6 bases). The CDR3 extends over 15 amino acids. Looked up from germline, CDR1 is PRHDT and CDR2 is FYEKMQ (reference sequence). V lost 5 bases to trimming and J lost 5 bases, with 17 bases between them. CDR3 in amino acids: CASSLTGGGKDTQYF. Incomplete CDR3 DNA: TGTGCCAGCAGCCTAACAGGTGGAGGGAAAGATACG.

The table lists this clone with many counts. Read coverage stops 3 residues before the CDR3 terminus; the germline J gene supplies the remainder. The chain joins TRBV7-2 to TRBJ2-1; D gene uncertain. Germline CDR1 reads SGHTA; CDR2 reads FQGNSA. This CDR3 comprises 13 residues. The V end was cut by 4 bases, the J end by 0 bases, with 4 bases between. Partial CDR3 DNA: TGTGCCAGCAGCTCTATCTCCTACAATGAG. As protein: CASSSISYNE. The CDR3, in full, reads CASSSISYNEQFF.

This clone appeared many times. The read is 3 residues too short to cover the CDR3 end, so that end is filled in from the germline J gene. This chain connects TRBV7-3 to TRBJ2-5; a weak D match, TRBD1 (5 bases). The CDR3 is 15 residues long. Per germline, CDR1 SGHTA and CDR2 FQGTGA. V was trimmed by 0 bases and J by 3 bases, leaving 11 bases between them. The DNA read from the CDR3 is TGTGCCAGCAGCTTAACAGGGGCCACGGAAGAGACC. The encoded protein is CASSLTGATEET. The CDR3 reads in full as CASSLTGATEETQYF.

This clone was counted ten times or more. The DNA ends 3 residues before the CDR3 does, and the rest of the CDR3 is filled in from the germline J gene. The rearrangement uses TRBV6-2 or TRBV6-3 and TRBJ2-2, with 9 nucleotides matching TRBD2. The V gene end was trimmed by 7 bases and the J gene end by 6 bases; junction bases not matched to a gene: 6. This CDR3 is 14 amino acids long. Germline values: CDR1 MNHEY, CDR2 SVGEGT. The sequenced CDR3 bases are TGTGCCAGCATCGCTAGCGGGGTGGCCGGGGAG. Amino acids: CASIASGVAGE. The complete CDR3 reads CASIASGVAGELFF.

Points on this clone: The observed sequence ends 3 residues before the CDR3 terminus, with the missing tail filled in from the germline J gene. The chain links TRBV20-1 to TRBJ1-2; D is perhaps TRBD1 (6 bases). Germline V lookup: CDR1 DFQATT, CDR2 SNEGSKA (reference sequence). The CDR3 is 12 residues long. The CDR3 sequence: CSAGYRENDYTF. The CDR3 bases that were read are TGCAGTGCAGGGTACAGGGAGAATGAC.

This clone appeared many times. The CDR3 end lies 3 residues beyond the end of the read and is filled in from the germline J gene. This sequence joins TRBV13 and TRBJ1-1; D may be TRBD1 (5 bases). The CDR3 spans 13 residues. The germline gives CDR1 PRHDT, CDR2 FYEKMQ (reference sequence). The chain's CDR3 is CASSLGAGFGAFF. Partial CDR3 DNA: TGTGCCAGCAGCTTAGGGGCAGGGTTCGGG.

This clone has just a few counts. The sequenced CDR3 bases are TGTGCCAGTAGGATTACCCCGGGGGCTGAA. This translates into CASRITPGAE. The complete CDR3 protein is CASRITPGAEAFF. The chain carries TRBV19 and TRBJ1-1, with a weak D call TRBD1 (5 bases). The missing CDR3 end, 3 residues past where the read stops, is filled in from the germline J gene. CDR1 is LNHDA and CDR2 is SQIVND in the germline V gene (reference sequence). The CDR3 covers 13 residues. V was pared by 6 bases and J by 6 bases, with 14 bases between. Supplemented by reference TRBV19 and TRBJ1-1, the full variable domain reads DGGITQSPKYLFRKEGQNVTLSCEQNLNHDAMYWYRQDPGQGLRLIYYSQIVNDFQKGDIAEGYSVSREKKESFPLTVTSAQKNPTAFYLCASRITPGAEAFFGQGTRLTVV.

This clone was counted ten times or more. The CDR3 protein is CSARASVSSNQPQHF. The sequenced CDR3 bases are TGCAGTGCTAGAGCCTCGGTTTCTAGCAATCAGCCC. V gene TRBV20-1 combines with J gene TRBJ1-5; D is unclear. From the germline J gene comes the end of the CDR3, since the read stops 3 residues before it. This CDR3 has 15 residues. From germline, CDR1 is DFQATT and CDR2 SNEGSKA (reference sequence). The V gene lost 1 base and the J gene lost 0 bases, with 10 bases spanning the gap.

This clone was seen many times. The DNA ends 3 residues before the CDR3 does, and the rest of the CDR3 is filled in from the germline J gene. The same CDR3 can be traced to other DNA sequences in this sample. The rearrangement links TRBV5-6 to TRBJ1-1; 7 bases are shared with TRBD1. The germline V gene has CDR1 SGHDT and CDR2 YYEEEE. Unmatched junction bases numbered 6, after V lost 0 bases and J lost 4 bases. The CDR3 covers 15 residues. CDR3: CASSLGSTGPTEAFF. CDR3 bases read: TGTGCCAGCAGCTTGGGATCGACAGGGCCCACTGAA.

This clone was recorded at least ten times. The CDR3 is CASSLAGGLNNEQFF. The CDR3 DNA, read in part, is TGTGCCAGCAGCTTAGCGGGGGGGCTTAACAATGAG. The rearrangement uses TRBV28 and TRBJ2-1; TRBD2 agrees at 11 bases. With the read ending 3 residues before the CDR3 end, the germline J gene is used to fill in that end. Germline assignment: CDR1 MDHEN and CDR2 SYDVKM. The CDR3 length is 15 residues. V dropped 6 bases and J dropped 5; count of bases not matched to a gene: 6.

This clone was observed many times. The CDR3 DNA, read in part, is TGTGCCAGCAGCTGGGACAGCCAGACG. Amino acids: CASSWDSQT. The full CDR3 is CASSWDSQTQYF. This sequence joins TRBV5-5 and TRBJ2-3; 7 bases fit TRBD1. The read terminates 3 residues ahead of where the CDR3 ends, so the germline J gene completes it. This CDR3 has 12 amino acids. CDR1 SGHKS and CDR2 YYEKEE come from the germline V gene (reference sequence).

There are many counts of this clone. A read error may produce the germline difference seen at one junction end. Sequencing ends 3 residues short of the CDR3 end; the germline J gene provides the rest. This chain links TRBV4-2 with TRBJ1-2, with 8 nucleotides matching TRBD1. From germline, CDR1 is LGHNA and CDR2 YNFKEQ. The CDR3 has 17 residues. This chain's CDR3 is CASSQAPPGQDRRGYTF. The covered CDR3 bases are TGCGCCAGCAGCCAAGCTCCTCCGGGACAGGACCGGCGTGGC.

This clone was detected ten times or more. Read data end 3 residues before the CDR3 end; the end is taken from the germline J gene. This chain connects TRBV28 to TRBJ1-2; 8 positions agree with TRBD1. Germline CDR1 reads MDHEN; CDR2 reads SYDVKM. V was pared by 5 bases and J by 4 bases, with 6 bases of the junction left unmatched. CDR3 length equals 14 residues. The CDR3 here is CASSRDRQGYGYTF. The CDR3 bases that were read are TGTGCCAGCAGTCGGGACAGGCAAGGCTATGGC.

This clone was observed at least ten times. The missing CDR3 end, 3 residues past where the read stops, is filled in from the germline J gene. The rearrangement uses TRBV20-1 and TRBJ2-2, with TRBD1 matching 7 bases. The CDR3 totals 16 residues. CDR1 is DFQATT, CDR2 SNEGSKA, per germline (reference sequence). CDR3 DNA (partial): TGCAGTGCTAGACCTCCTACAGGGGCGGATAATTCACCG. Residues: CSARPPTGADNSP. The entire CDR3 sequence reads CSARPPTGADNSPLFF.

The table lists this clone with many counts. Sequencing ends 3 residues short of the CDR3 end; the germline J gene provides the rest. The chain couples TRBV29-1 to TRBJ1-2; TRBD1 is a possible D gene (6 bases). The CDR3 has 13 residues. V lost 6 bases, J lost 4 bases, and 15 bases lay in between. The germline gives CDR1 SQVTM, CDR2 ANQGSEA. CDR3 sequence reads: CSVRDTSSYGYTF. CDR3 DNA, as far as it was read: TGCAGCGTCCGGGACACCTCTTCCTATGGC.

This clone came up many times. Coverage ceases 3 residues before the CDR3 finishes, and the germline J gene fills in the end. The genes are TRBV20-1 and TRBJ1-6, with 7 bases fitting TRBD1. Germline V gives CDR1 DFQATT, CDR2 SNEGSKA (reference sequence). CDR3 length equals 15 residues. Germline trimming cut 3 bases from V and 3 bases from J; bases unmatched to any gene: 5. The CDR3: CSARTGDSYNSPLHF. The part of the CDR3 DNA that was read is TGCAGTGCTAGGACCGGGGACAGCTATAATTCACCC.

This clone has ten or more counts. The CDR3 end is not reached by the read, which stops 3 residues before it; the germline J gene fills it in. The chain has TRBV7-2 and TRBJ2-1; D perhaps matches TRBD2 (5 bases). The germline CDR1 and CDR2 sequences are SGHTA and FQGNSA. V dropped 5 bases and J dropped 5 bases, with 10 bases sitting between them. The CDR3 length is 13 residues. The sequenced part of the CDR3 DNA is TGTGCCAGCAGCCCAACTAGTGACAATGAG. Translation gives CASSPTSDNE. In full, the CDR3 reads CASSPTSDNEQFF.